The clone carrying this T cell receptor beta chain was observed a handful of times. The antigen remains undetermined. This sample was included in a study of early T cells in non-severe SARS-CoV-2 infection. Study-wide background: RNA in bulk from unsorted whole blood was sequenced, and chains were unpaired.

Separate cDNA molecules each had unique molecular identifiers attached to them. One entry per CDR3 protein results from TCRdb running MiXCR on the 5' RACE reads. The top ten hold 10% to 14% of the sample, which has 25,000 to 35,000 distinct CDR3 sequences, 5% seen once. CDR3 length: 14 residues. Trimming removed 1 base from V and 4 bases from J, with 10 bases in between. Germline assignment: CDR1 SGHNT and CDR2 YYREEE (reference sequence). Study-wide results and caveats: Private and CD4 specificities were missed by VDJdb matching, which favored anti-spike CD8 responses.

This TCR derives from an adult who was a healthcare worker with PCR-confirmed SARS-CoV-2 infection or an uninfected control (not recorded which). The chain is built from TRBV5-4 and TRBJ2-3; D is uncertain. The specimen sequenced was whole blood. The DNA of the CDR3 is TGTGCCAGCAGCTTGCGGTCCGTTCCAGATACGCAGTATTTT. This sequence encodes CASSLRSVPDTQYF.